This record looks at one T cell receptor (beta chain) sequence and its context. Profiled with immunoSEQ multiplex PCR; TCRdb holds only in-frame clones, not every one. There are 50,000 to 70,000 clones in the sample; roughly 95% occur only once, and roughly 0.99% lies in the top ten. This specimen belongs to a study of control samples from healthy donors and cancer patients. Germline CDR1 MNHEY, CDR2 SMNVEV (reference sequence). V was clipped by 5 bases and J by 3 bases; unmatched bases: 7. The CDR3 runs 15 residues. This chain links TRBV27 with TRBJ1-2, with TRBD1 identical over 9 bases. The source material was blood. This clonotype was sampled from a woman under 30 in good health. This CDR3 is CASSLTGTGYYGYTF. In DNA form, the CDR3 reads TGTGCCAGCAGTCTCACCGGGACAGGGTACTATGGCTACACCTTC.